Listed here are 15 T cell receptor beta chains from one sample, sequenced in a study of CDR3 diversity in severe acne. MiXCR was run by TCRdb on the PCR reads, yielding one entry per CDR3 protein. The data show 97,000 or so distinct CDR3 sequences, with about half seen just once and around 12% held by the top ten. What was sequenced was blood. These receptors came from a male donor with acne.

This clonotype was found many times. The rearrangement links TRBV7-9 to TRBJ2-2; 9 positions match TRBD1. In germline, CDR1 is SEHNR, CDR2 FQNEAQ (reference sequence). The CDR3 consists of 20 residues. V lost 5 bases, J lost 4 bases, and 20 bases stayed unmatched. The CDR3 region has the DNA TGTGCCAGCAGCGCCCCAATGAGGACAGGGGCGATTTCGGGCACCGGGGAGCTGTTTTTT. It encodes CASSAPMRTGAISGTGELFF. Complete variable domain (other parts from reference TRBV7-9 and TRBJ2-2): DTGVSQNPRHKITKRGQNVTFRCDPISEHNRLYWYRQTLGQGPEFLTYFQNEAQLEKSRLLSDRFSAERPKGSFSTLEIQRTEQGDSAMYLCASSAPMRTGAISGTGELFFGEGSRLTVL.

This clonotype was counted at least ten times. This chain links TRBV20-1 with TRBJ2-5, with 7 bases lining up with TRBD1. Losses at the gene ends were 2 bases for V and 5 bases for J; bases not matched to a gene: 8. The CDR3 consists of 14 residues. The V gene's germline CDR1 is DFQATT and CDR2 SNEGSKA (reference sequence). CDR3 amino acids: CSARFIGGRETQYF. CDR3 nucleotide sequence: TGCAGTGCTAGATTCATAGGGGGCCGGGAGACCCAGTACTTC.

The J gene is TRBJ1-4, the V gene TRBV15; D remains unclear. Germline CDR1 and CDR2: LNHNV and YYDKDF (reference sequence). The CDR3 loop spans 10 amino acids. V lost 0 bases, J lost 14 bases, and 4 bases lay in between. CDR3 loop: CATSRDSLFF. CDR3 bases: TGTGCCACCAGCAGAGATTCCCTGTTTTTT. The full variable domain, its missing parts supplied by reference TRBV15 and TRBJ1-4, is DAMVIQNPRYQVTQFGKPVTLSCSQTLNHNVMYWYQQKSSQAPKLLFHYYDKDFNNEADTPDNFQSRRPNTSFCFLDIRSPGLGDTAMYLCATSRDSLFFGSGTQLSVL.

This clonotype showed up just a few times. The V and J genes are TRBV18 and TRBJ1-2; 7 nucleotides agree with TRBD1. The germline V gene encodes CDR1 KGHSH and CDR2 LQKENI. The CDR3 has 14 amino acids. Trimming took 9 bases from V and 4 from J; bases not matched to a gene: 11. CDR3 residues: CASYRTGNSYGYTF. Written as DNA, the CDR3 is TGTGCCAGTTATCGGACAGGCAACTCCTATGGCTACACCTTC.

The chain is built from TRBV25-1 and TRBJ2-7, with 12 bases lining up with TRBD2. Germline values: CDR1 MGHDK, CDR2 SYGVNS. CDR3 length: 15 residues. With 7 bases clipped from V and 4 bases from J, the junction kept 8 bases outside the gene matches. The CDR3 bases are TGTGCCAGCACTCCTAGCGGGAGGGGCGTATACGAGCAGTACTTC. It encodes CASTPSGRGVYEQYF.

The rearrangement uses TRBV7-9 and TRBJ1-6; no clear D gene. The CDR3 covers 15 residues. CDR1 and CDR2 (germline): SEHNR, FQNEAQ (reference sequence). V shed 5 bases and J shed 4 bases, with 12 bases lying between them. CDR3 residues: CASSPEAEYNSPLHF. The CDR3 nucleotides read TGTGCCAGCAGCCCAGAGGCTGAGTATAATTCACCCCTCCACTTT.

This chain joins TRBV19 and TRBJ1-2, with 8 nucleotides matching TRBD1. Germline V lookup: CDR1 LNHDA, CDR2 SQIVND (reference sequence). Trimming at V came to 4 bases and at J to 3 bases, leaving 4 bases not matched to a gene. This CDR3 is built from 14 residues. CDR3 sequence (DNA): TGTGCCAGTAGTACAGCGACAGGGGACTATGGCTACACCTTC. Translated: CASSTATGDYGYTF.

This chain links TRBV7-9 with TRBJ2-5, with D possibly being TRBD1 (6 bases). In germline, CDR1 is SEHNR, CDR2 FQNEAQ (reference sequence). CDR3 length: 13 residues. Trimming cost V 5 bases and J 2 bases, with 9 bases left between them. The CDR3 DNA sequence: TGTGCCAGCAGCAAGGACAGTCAAGAGACCCAGTACTTC. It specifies CASSKDSQETQYF.

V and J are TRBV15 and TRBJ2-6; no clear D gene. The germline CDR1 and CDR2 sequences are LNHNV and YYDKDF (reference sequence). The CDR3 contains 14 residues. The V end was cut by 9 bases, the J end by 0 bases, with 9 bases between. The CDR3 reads CATAKGSGANVLTF. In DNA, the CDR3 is TGTGCCACGGCCAAGGGCTCTGGGGCCAACGTCCTGACTTTC.

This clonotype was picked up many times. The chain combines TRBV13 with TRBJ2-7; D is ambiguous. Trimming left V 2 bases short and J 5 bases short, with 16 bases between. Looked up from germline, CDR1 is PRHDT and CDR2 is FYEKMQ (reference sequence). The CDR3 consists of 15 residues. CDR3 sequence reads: CASSLILSGRHEQYF. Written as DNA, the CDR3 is TGTGCCAGCAGCTTAATATTATCGGGCAGGCACGAGCAGTACTTC.

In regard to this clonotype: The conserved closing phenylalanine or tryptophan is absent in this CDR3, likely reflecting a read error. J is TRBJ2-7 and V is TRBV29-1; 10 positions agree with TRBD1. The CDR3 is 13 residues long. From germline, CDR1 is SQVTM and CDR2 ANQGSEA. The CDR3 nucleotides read TGCAACGCACAGACAGGGGGCGATTACGAGCAGTACCTC. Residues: CNAQTGGDYEQYL.

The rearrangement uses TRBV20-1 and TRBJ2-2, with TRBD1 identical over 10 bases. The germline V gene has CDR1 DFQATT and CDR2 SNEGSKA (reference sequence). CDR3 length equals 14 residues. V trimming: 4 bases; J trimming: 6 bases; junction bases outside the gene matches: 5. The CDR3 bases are TGCAGTGCTACCGGGACAGGGGCTGCCGGGGAGCTGTTTTTT. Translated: CSATGTGAAGELFF.

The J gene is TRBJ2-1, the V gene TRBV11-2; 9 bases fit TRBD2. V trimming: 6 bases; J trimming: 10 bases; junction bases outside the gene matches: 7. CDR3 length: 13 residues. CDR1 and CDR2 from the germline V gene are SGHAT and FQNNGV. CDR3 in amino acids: CASSLGGLAEQFF. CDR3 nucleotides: TGTGCCAGCAGTCTCGGCGGACTAGCGGAGCAGTTCTTC.

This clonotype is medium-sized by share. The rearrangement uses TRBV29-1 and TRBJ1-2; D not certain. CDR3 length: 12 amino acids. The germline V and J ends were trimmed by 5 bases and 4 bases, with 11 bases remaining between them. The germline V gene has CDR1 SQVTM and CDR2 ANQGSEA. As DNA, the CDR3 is TGCAGCGTTCCCCGGACTGTCTATGGCTACACCTTC. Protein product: CSVPRTVYGYTF. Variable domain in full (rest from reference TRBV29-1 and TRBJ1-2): SAVISQKPSRDICQRGTSLTIQCQVDSQVTMMFWYRQQPGQSLTLIATANQGSEATYESGFVIDKFPISRPNLTFSTLTVSNMSPEDSSIYLCSVPRTVYGYTFGSGTRLTVV.

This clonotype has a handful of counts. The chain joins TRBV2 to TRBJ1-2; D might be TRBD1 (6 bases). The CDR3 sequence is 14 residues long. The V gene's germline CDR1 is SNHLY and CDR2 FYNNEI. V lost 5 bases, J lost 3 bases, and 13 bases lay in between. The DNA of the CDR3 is TGTGCCAGCAGTAGGCAACAGGGCCACTATGGCTACACCTTC. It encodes CASSRQQGHYGYTF.